This is a list of T cell receptor beta chains from one sample in a study of blood T cell repertoires in COVID-19. The method was immunoSEQ multiplex PCR; TCRdb's version includes in-frame clones alone and lacks a portion of them. The sample yields 150,000 or so clones, 65% to 85% seen once. What was sequenced was PBMCs or T cells enriched from blood (not recorded which). The source is a man in his 70s who had been exposed to COVID-19. Each CDR3 is given with its conserved first and last residue. D genes are given only for firm matches.

d_gene: .
v_gene: TRBV11-2
j_gene: TRBJ1-6
CDR3aa: CASSLSDGPGEALHF
CDR3nt: TGTGCCAGCAGCTTATCGGACGGCCCCGGGGAGGCCCTCCACTTT

d_gene: TRBD1
v_gene: TRBV5-4
j_gene: TRBJ2-1
CDR3aa: CASSPETGGHNEQFF
CDR3nt: TGTGCCAGCAGCCCTGAGACAGGGGGCCACAATGAGCAGTTCTTC

d_gene: TRBD2
v_gene: TRBV5-6
j_gene: TRBJ2-1
CDR3aa: CASSPLAGLNNEQFF
CDR3nt: TGTGCCAGCAGTCCTCTAGCGGGGCTTAACAATGAGCAGTTCTTC

d_gene: .
v_gene: TRBV3-1/TRBV3-2
j_gene: TRBJ1-4
CDR3aa: CASSQLQTTNEKLFF
CDR3nt: TGTGCCAGCAGCCAACTACAGACAACTAATGAAAAACTGTTTTTT

d_gene: .
v_gene: TRBV11-2
j_gene: TRBJ1-1
CDR3aa: CASSPGGTNTEAFF
CDR3nt: TGTGCCAGCAGTCCCGGTGGTACGAACACTGAAGCTTTCTTT

d_gene: .
v_gene: TRBV3-1/TRBV3-2
j_gene: TRBJ2-5
CDR3aa: CASRRGGETQYF
CDR3nt: TGTGCCAGCAGGCGGGGAGGAGAGACCCAGTACTTC

d_gene: .
v_gene: TRBV3-1/TRBV3-2
j_gene: TRBJ2-5
CDR3aa: CASSQDRRTQYF
CDR3nt: TGTGCCAGCAGCCAAGATAGGAGGACCCAGTACTTC

d_gene: .
v_gene: TRBV12-3/TRBV12-4
j_gene: TRBJ1-2
CDR3aa: CASSITENYGYTF
CDR3nt: TGTGCCAGCAGCATTACAGAGAACTATGGCTACACCTTC

d_gene: .
v_gene: TRBV6-5
j_gene: TRBJ2-7
CDR3aa: CASSFAGFYEQYF
CDR3nt: TGTGCCAGCAGTTTCGCAGGGTTCTACGAGCAGTACTTC

d_gene: .
v_gene: TRBV20-1
j_gene: TRBJ1-1
CDR3aa: CSVGGNTEAFF
CDR3nt: TGCAGTGTGGGGGGGAACACTGAAGCTTTCTTT